These 27 T cell receptor beta chains were all obtained from the same sample, sequenced in a study of patients and donors after allogeneic stem cell transplantation. TCRdb reprocessed the RT-PCR reads with MiXCR, giving one entry per CDR3 protein. The table records about 40,000 distinct CDR3 sequences, about 30% of them present only once. Sequencing was done on a sample of blood, either unsorted or a sorted T cell fraction (not recorded which). These receptors were collected from a human donor who was either an allogeneic HSCT recipient or a stem cell or donor lymphocyte infusion donor (not recorded which). It is not recorded whose cells these are; they may come from a transplant donor.

In its sample, this clonotype was seen a few times. The rearrangement joins TRBV12-3 or TRBV12-4 to TRBJ1-2, with a possible D match to TRBD1 (6 bases). The CDR3 consists of 14 residues. Trimming stripped 5 bases from V and 6 bases from J, with 16 bases between. The CDR3 protein is CASSGSTGSNGYTF. The CDR3 coding sequence is TGTGCCAGCAGTGGATCGACAGGAAGCAATGGCTACACCTTC.

The sample holds a few counts of this clonotype. The V gene is TRBV28, the J gene TRBJ2-7; D gene uncertain. Germline assignment: CDR1 MDHEN and CDR2 SYDVKM. CDR3 length equals 18 residues. V gave up 3 bases and J gave up 1 base, with 22 bases separating them. The CDR3 DNA is TGTGCCAGCAGTTTGTCCCCCACAGCACCGGCGAGTTCCTACGAGCAGTACTTC. This translates into CASSLSPTAPASSYEQYF.

The CDR3 spells CASSLANSYNEQFF. In nucleotides, the CDR3 is TGCGCCAGCAGCTTGGCTAACTCCTACAATGAGCAGTTCTTC. The J gene is TRBJ2-1, the V gene TRBV5-1; no definite D call. With 0 bases removed from V and 0 bases from J, the gap between germline ends came to 4 bases. The CDR3 is 14 amino acids. Germline CDR1 and CDR2: SGHRS and YFSETQ.

This clonotype was observed a handful of times. The V and J genes are TRBV12-3 or TRBV12-4 and TRBJ1-1; TRBD1 agrees at 12 bases. Trimming at V came to 7 bases and at J to 5 bases, leaving 5 bases not matched to a gene. This CDR3 has 14 amino acids. CDR3 nucleotides: TGTGCCAGCACCGGGACAGGGGGCGATACTGAAGCTTTCTTT. Protein sequence: CASTGTGGDTEAFF.

The rearrangement uses TRBV12-3 or TRBV12-4 and TRBJ2-3; tentatively, D is TRBD2 (5 bases). The CDR3 is 16 amino acids. The germline V and J ends were trimmed by 6 bases and 0 bases, with 16 bases remaining between them. Written as DNA, the CDR3 is TGTGCCAGCAGCTTTCTTGGAGGCTTTAGCACAGATACGCAGTATTTT. This codes for CASSFLGGFSTDTQYF.

At least ten counts were recorded for this clonotype. V gene TRBV12-3 or TRBV12-4 combines with J gene TRBJ1-2, with D possibly TRBD1 on 5 matching bases. Trimming took off 1 base at V and 4 bases at J, with 10 bases between the two ends. This CDR3 has 14 residues. The chain's CDR3 is CASSLGRDFYGYTF. The CDR3 DNA reads TGTGCCAGCAGTTTAGGCCGGGACTTCTATGGCTACACCTTC.

This chain uses TRBV12-3 or TRBV12-4 with TRBJ2-4, with TRBD2 matching 8 bases. This CDR3 spans 13 amino acids. J gave up 6 bases and V 6 bases, and 4 bases lay outside the gene matches. CDR3 sequence: CASRPTSGNIQYF. The DNA for the CDR3 is TGTGCCAGCAGACCAACTAGCGGAAACATTCAGTACTTC.

This clonotype was seen many times. The rearrangement joins TRBV12-3 or TRBV12-4 to TRBJ2-1; TRBD2 might be the D (6 bases). V was trimmed by 5 bases and J by 8 bases, leaving 22 bases between them. This CDR3 comprises 16 residues. The DNA of the CDR3 is TGTGCCAGCAGTCCCCCGATGGGGGGAGTGGAAGATGAGCAGTTCTTC. It is translated as CASSPPMGGVEDEQFF.

The chain employs TRBV19 and TRBJ1-5, with D tentatively TRBD1 (5 bases). The germline V and J ends were trimmed by 4 bases and 0 bases, with 19 bases remaining between them. The CDR3 covers 18 residues. Per germline, CDR1 LNHDA and CDR2 SQIVND (reference sequence). The CDR3 DNA sequence: TGTGCCAGTAGTACTCCGACAGATACATTATATAGCAATCAGCCCCAGCATTTT. Translation gives CASSTPTDTLYSNQPQHF.

This clonotype occurred a few times. The chain recombines TRBV7-9 with TRBJ2-1, with D maybe TRBD2 (6 bases). This CDR3 is 14 amino acids long. With 4 bases removed from V and 3 bases from J, the gap between germline ends came to 10 bases. Germline CDR1 is SEHNR and CDR2 is FQNEAQ (reference sequence). The CDR3 DNA follows: TGTGCCAGCAGCTCGCGACTAGGCTACAATGAGCAGTTCTTC. As protein: CASSSRLGYNEQFF.

This clonotype was observed a few times. The V and J genes are TRBV29-1 and TRBJ1-3; a possible D gene is TRBD1 (5 bases). This CDR3 is 14 amino acids long. The germline gives CDR1 SQVTM, CDR2 ANQGSEA. With 4 bases removed from V and 8 bases from J, the gap between germline ends came to 18 bases. CDR3 protein: CSVGPGPKVDTIYF. The CDR3 DNA sequence: TGCAGCGTTGGTCCGGGACCTAAGGTGGACACCATATATTTT.

V is TRBV7-9 and J is TRBJ1-5, with D uncertain. Germline V gene sequence: CDR1 SEHNR, CDR2 FQNEAQ (reference sequence). V lost 1 base and J lost 3, with 7 bases in between. The CDR3 is 14 amino acids. The CDR3 DNA reads as TGTGCCAGCAGCTTAGTAGGGCTCAATCAGCCCCAGCATTTT. It specifies CASSLVGLNQPQHF.

This clonotype occurred a few times. This chain uses TRBV28 with TRBJ2-2; D uncertain. This CDR3 region has 15 residues. Looked up from germline, CDR1 is MDHEN and CDR2 is SYDVKM. V was clipped by 5 bases and J by 8 bases, with 18 bases between them. The CDR3 DNA reads TGTGCCAGCAGTCCCCGACGGTTGATTCCGGGGGAGCTGTTTTTT. It codes for CASSPRRLIPGELFF.

This clonotype was found a few times. The rearrangement joins TRBV12-3 or TRBV12-4 to TRBJ2-7, with 8 bases that match TRBD2. V dropped 5 bases and J dropped 6; count of bases not matched to a gene: 6. The CDR3 contains 13 residues. This CDR3 reads CASSPGLATEQYF. The DNA of the CDR3 is TGTGCCAGCAGTCCTGGACTAGCAACCGAGCAGTACTTC.

This clonotype was counted many times. V gene TRBV29-1 combines with J gene TRBJ1-2, with 8 bases fitting TRBD1. In germline, CDR1 is SQVTM, CDR2 ANQGSEA. The CDR3 length is 12 residues. Trimming at V came to 6 bases and at J to 2 bases, leaving 2 bases not matched to a gene. CDR3 in DNA: TGCAGCGTATGGACAGGGAACTATGGCTACACCTTC. It translates to CSVWTGNYGYTF.

Ten or more counts support this clonotype. CDR3 DNA: TGTGCCAGCAGCCTGCTATTTACCGGGGAGCTGTTTTTT. Protein product: CASSLLFTGELFF. The chain has TRBV7-2 and TRBJ2-2; no clear D. The CDR3 is 13 amino acids. Germline-derived CDR1 and CDR2 are SGHTA and FQGNSA. Trimming cost V 5 bases and J 5 bases, with 9 bases left between them.

This chain connects TRBV28 to TRBJ2-6; 9 bases fit TRBD1. Germline CDR1 is MDHEN and CDR2 is SYDVKM. The J segment lost 3 bases and the V segment lost 5 bases, leaving 8 bases of the junction unmatched. This CDR3 is built from 17 residues. The CDR3 loop is CASSRFGQGLGANVLTF. CDR3 nucleotide sequence: TGTGCCAGCAGTCGATTCGGACAGGGGCTTGGGGCCAACGTCCTGACTTTC. The full variable domain, completed using reference TRBV28 and TRBJ2-6, is DVKVTQSSRYLVKRTGEKVFLECVQDMDHENMFWYRQDPGLGLRLIYFSYDVKMKEKGDIPEGYSVSREKKERFSLILESASTNQTSMYLCASSRFGQGLGANVLTFGAGSRLTVL.

The chain uses TRBV4-2 and TRBJ1-1; 7 nucleotides align to TRBD1. V lost 6 bases to trimming and J lost 0 bases; unmatched junction nucleotides: 7. The CDR3 consists of 15 residues. Germline CDR1 reads LGHNA; CDR2 reads YNFKEQ. The CDR3 here is CASSNRGRVNTEAFF. The DNA of the CDR3 is TGTGCCAGCAGTAACAGGGGACGGGTGAACACTGAAGCTTTCTTT.

This rearrangement joins TRBV4-3 to TRBJ2-3, with D possibly being TRBD1 (5 bases). The CDR3 has 15 amino acids. The germline V and J ends were trimmed by 1 base and 1 base, with 9 bases remaining between them. CDR1 and CDR2 from the germline V gene are LGHNA and YSLEER. This CDR3 reads CASSQVRGRTDTQYF. CDR3 coding DNA: TGCGCCAGCAGCCAAGTTAGGGGCCGCACAGATACGCAGTATTTT.

The chain carries TRBV27 and TRBJ2-5; perhaps TRBD2 as D (5 bases). Germline lookup yields CDR1 MNHEY and CDR2 SMNVEV (reference sequence). CDR3 length: 15 amino acids. V dropped 0 bases and J dropped 2 bases, with 10 bases sitting between them. In DNA form, the CDR3 reads TGTGCCAGCAGTTTATCTCTGAGGGCACAAGAGACCCAGTACTTC. Translation gives CASSLSLRAQETQYF.

This clonotype was seen only a few times. The rearrangement uses TRBV10-3 and TRBJ2-5; 7 bases match TRBD1. The V gene's germline CDR1 is ENHRY and CDR2 SYGVKD. CDR3 size: 14 residues. The V gene end was trimmed by 2 bases and the J gene end by 4 bases; junction bases not matched to a gene: 4. The CDR3 protein is CAISERDSLETQYF. The CDR3 DNA reads TGTGCCATCAGTGAGAGGGACAGCTTAGAGACCCAGTACTTC.

This clonotype occurred a few times. The chain is built from TRBV7-9 and TRBJ2-3; D not resolved. The germline gives CDR1 SEHNR, CDR2 FQNEAQ (reference sequence). This CDR3 has 15 amino acids. The V end lost 6 bases, the J end lost 2 bases, and 15 bases lay between the germline ends. CDR3 region: CASRILLSITDTQYF. The CDR3 DNA reads TGTGCCAGCAGGATACTACTCTCCATCACAGATACGCAGTATTTT.

The DNA for the CDR3 is TGCAGTGCTAGAGAAAGAGCGACGGCGTCGAATGAGCAGTTCTTC. Protein product: CSARERATASNEQFF. The V and J genes are TRBV20-1 and TRBJ2-1, with D unclear. Trimming took 0 bases from V and 7 from J, leaving 16 bases between them. CDR1 is DFQATT and CDR2 is SNEGSKA in the germline V gene (reference sequence). The CDR3 spans 15 residues.

Relative to its sample, this clonotype is medium-sized. The chain couples TRBV12-3 or TRBV12-4 to TRBJ1-5; 7 nucleotides line up with TRBD1. This CDR3 has 13 residues. Unmatched junction bases numbered 3, after V lost 6 bases and J lost 4 bases. CDR3 coding DNA: TGTGCCAGCAGGGACAGGAGTAATCAGCCCCAGCATTTT. This codes for CASRDRSNQPQHF.

The V and J genes are TRBV12-3 or TRBV12-4 and TRBJ1-6; the D is unclear. Trimming pared 3 bases from V and 15 bases from J, leaving 9 bases between. The CDR3 is 11 amino acids. CDR3 coding DNA: TGTGCCAGCAGTTTCGAGGGAGACCTCCACTTT. This sequence encodes CASSFEGDLHF.

V gene TRBV20-1 combines with J gene TRBJ2-7, with D perhaps matching TRBD1 (6 bases). In germline, CDR1 is DFQATT, CDR2 SNEGSKA (reference sequence). This CDR3 is built from 13 residues. Trimming removed 4 bases at V and 1 base at J, with 11 bases between. This CDR3 reads CSATDRRSYEQYF. The CDR3 DNA follows: TGCAGTGCTACGGACAGAAGATCCTACGAGCAGTACTTC.

This clonotype appeared a few times. The rearrangement uses TRBV3-1 and TRBJ2-3; D unresolved. In germline, CDR1 is LGHDT, CDR2 YNNKEL (reference sequence). The CDR3 has 12 amino acids. Trimming took 2 bases from V and 12 from J, leaving 12 bases between them. CDR3 DNA: TGTGCCAGCAGCCAAAATTCTCCGCCCCAGTATTTT. It translates to CASSQNSPPQYF.